Listed here is a single TCR beta chain. Its antigen remains unidentified. A multiplex PCR was run with 60 Vbeta primers and 13 Jbeta primers. Sequenced by immunoSEQ multiplex PCR; TCRdb stores in-frame clones only, minus some. The sample lists around 190,000 clones; around 88% were seen once. V was cut by 0 bases and J by 4 bases, with 13 bases left in between. This CDR3 is 16 amino acids long. Germline lookup yields CDR1 MNHNS and CDR2 SASEGT. This sample stems from a study of cytomegalovirus exposure and HLA in healthy donors. The wider study: Early released data had 65 million to 100 million unique TCRs, all coming from HLA-typed donors. Findings and caveats of the study: Most TCR sequences were uncommon, yet certain public TCRs appeared in many donors. A few chains tied to CMV proved CMV antigen-specific in vitro.

Each donor was nominally healthy when sampled (though unrecorded immune exposures were likely). Sequencing was performed on PBMCs. The receptor was isolated from a man aged 40-49 years in good health and CMV-seropositive. The chain carries TRBV6-1 and TRBJ2-1, with D perhaps matching TRBD2 (5 bases). The CDR3 DNA is TGTGCCAGCAGTGAAGCCGGGAATAGGGCGTACAATGAGCAGTTCTTC. Translated: CASSEAGNRAYNEQFF.